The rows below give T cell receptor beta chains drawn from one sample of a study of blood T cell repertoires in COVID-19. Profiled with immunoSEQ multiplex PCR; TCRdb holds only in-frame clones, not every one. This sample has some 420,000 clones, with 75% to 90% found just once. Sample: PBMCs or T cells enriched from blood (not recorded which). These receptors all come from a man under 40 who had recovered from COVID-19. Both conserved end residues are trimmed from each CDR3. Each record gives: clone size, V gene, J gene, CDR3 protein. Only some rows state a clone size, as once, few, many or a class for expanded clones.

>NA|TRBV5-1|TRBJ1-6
ASSPGSGQGNSPLH
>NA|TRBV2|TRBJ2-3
ASSGQGISYTDTQY
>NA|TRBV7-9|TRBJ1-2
ASSLRSGYT
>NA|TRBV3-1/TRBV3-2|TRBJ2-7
ASSKHSGTYTYEQY
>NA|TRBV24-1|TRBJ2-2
ATSDPSSTAGELF
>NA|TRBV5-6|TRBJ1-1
ASSIGQGSNTEAF
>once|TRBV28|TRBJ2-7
ASSFSSVPSEQY
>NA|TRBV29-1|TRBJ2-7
SVGWTGGSEQY
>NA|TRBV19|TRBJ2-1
ASKGNRLSGRALFNEQF
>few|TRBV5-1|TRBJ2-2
ASRERSGELF
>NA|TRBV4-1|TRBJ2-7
ASSQLKAEMYEQY
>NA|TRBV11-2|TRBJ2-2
ASTSRIHRVDTGELF
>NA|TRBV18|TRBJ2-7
ASSPSGTGYEQY
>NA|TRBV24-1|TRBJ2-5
ATSDRRQETQY
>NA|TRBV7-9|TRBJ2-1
ASISGDREYDEQF
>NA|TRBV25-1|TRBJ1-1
ASSELQENTEAF
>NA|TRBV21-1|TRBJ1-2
ASRKGLEWGYT
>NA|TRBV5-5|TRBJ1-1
ASSLAIGGPVNTEAF
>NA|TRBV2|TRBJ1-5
ASRHNRGFGQPQH
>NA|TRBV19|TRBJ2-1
ASSPVLSLYNEQF
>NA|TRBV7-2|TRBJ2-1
ASSLLGQGAEQF
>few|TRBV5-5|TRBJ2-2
ASSLAGTSGSFTGELF
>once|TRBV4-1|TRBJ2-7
ASSQFSGLASEQY
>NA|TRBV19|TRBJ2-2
ASYLGQGNTGELF
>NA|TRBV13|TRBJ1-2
ASSQTTNRGTNYGYT
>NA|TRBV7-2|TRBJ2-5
ASSIQGGSAFETQY
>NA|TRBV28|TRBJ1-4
ASSLLVATNEKLF
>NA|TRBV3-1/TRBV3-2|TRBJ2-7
ASSQDFRGAGEQY
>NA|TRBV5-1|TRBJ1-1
ASSPGQEREAF
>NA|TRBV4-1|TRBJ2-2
ASSLGLAGEDTGELF
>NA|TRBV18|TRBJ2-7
ASSSSGRSSYEQY
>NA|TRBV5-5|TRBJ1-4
ASSLEGQGAGVEKLF
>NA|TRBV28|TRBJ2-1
ASSLLQGKGREQF
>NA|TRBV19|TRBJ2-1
ATTDRGPVKSEF
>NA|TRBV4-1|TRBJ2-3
ASSQDPIGRGKDTQY
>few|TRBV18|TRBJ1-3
ASSPGTGAGNTIY
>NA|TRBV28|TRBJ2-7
ATIGLAGAFYEQY
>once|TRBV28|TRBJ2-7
ASSAGLAEYEQY
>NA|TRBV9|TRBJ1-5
ASSVGTGEYQPQH
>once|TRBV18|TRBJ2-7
ASSPSQSYEQY
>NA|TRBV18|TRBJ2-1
ASSPGSTSGYNEQF
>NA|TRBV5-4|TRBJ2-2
ASSGADRPGELF